The 12 T cell receptor beta chains presented below share a single source sample, sequenced in a study of T cell responses to AZD1222 COVID-19 vaccine. Assay used: immunoSEQ multiplex PCR; TCRdb lists only in-frame clones, some missing. This table holds 210,000 or so clones, roughly 91% found once. Sequenced here: peripheral blood, sampled on day 0 of MenACWY control vaccination. These receptors were obtained from an adult in good health.

V gene TRBV18 combines with J gene TRBJ2-2; D is perhaps TRBD1 (6 bases). Per the germline V gene, CDR1 is KGHSH and CDR2 is LQKENI. The CDR3 contains 16 residues. V was pared by 0 bases and J by 0 bases, with 8 bases between. CDR3 amino acids: CASSPPGHTNTGELFF. As DNA, the CDR3 is TGTGCCAGCTCACCACCGGGACATACGAACACCGGGGAGCTGTTTTTT.

This chain connects TRBV10-1 to TRBJ1-2; 8 bases are shared with TRBD1. This CDR3 is built from 15 residues. Unmatched junction bases numbered 6, after V lost 3 bases and J lost 3 bases. Germline CDR1 reads WNHNN; CDR2 reads SYGVQD (reference sequence). The CDR3 protein is CASSEGQGRDYGYTF. CDR3 DNA: TGCGCCAGCAGTGAAGGACAGGGCAGAGACTATGGCTACACCTTC.

The chain joins TRBV6-6 to TRBJ1-2, with 9 bases that match TRBD1. Germline assignment: CDR1 MNHNY and CDR2 SVGAGI (reference sequence). This CDR3 is 16 amino acids long. The trim removed 5 bases at V and 4 bases at J, leaving 11 bases unmatched. The CDR3 nucleotides are TGTGCCAGCAGTGGACCCGGTGGACAGGGGTCCTATGGCTACACCTTC. This encodes CASSGPGGQGSYGYTF.

The chain employs TRBV6-5 and TRBJ1-5; TRBD1 matches 7 bases. V was pared by 7 bases and J by 1 base, with 4 bases of the junction left unmatched. Germline CDR1 MNHEY, CDR2 SVGAGI. CDR3 size: 14 residues. The DNA for the CDR3 is TGTGCCAGCAACCAGGACAGGAGCAATCAGCCCCAGCATTTT. Translating it yields CASNQDRSNQPQHF.

V gene TRBV19 combines with J gene TRBJ2-1; 7 nucleotides match TRBD2. This CDR3 comprises 15 residues. Unmatched junction bases numbered 2, after V lost 2 bases and J lost 1 base. Germline V lookup: CDR1 LNHDA, CDR2 SQIVND (reference sequence). The CDR3 loop reads CASSISGGSYNEQFF. In DNA form, the CDR3 reads TGTGCCAGTAGTATATCCGGGGGGTCCTACAATGAGCAGTTCTTC.

V and J are TRBV7-8 and TRBJ2-5; D might be TRBD1 (6 bases). In germline, CDR1 is SGHVS, CDR2 FQNEAQ. This CDR3 contains 14 residues. The V gene lost 5 bases and the J gene lost 2 bases, with 12 bases spanning the gap. CDR3 in DNA: TGTGCCAGCAGCCTAGGGACAAATCAAGAGACCCAGTACTTC. It is translated as CASSLGTNQETQYF.

V and J are TRBV7-2 and TRBJ2-6; possible D gene TRBD1, 5 bases. The germline V gene encodes CDR1 SGHTA and CDR2 FQGNSA. V was pared by 1 base and J by 11 bases, with 15 bases between. The CDR3 has 15 amino acids. CDR3 sequence (DNA): TGTGCCAGCAGCTTAGGTATTGGGCAGGGCTACGTCCTGACTTTC. Translated, it gives CASSLGIGQGYVLTF.

This chain uses TRBV2 with TRBJ1-1; 8 nucleotides match TRBD1. This CDR3 has 14 residues. After removal of 6 bases from V and 7 bases from J, the junction contained 10 bases not matched to a gene. The germline gives CDR1 SNHLY, CDR2 FYNNEI. CDR3 amino acids: CASRRGQEAVEAFF. Here the CDR3 DNA reads TGTGCCAGCAGAAGGGGACAGGAGGCGGTTGAAGCTTTCTTT.

This clone was counted a single time. The V and J genes are TRBV28 and TRBJ1-5; D gene ambiguous. CDR1 is MDHEN, CDR2 SYDVKM, per germline. The V end was cut by 6 bases, the J end by 0 bases, with 12 bases between. This CDR3 spans 15 amino acids. CDR3 sequence: CASRGWQGSNQPQHF. The CDR3 bases are TGTGCCAGCAGGGGTTGGCAAGGTAGCAATCAGCCCCAGCATTTT.

The chain has TRBV18 and TRBJ1-4, with D possibly TRBD1 on 6 matching bases. The CDR3 sequence is 19 residues long. CDR1 KGHSH and CDR2 LQKENI come from the germline V gene. The germline V and J ends were trimmed by 4 bases and 0 bases, with 21 bases remaining between them. CDR3 sequence reads: CASSLIGTSFFTTNEKLFF. CDR3 nucleotides: TGTGCCAGCTCACTTATTGGGACATCCTTTTTTACAACTAATGAAAAACTGTTTTTT.

CDR3 in amino acids: CASSAGQGARGTEAFF. CDR3 coding DNA: TGTGCCAGTAGTGCGGGACAGGGGGCGCGGGGCACTGAAGCTTTCTTT. This chain uses TRBV19 with TRBJ1-1; 12 bases map to TRBD1. Trimming took 5 bases from V and 4 from J; bases not matched to a gene: 8. The germline CDR1 and CDR2 sequences are LNHDA and SQIVND (reference sequence). The CDR3 runs 16 residues.

CDR3 region: CASSGPGNNEQFF. The CDR3 nucleotides read TGTGCCAGCAGCGGACCGGGCAACAATGAGCAGTTCTTC. This chain joins TRBV9 and TRBJ2-1; D gene ambiguous. The CDR3 extends over 13 amino acids. V lost 3 bases to trimming and J lost 5 bases, with 9 bases between them. Looked up from germline, CDR1 is SGDLS and CDR2 is YYNGEE.